The 32 T cell receptor beta chains presented below share a single source sample, sequenced in a study of response to subunit inactivated influenza vaccine listed by TCRdb under 2018. The library came from RT-PCR. The sequencing machine was an Illumina HiSeq 2500. In TCRdb, the public reads were trimmed at Q25 with fastp and aligned with MiXCR, with productive beta chains retained. Identical CDR3 protein sequences are pooled into one entry, listed with their most common genes and DNA. The sample yields about 540,000 distinct CDR3 sequences; roughly 25% were counted once. Roughly 2.8% of the sample is taken by the ten largest. These data were likewise used in another study, on T cells expressing NK-cell markers. The second study's authors report: TCR beta cDNA libraries were made by 5'RACE template switching that added a universal primer site and unique molecular identifiers.

Sequencing used CD4+ T cells sorted from PBMCs, obtained about 13 days after vaccination. All receptors derive from a man in his forties or fifties who received an inactivated influenza vaccine. Donor details come from another sample of the same person, matched by shared clones.

The chain joins TRBV5-1 to TRBJ2-2; 10 positions match TRBD1. J lost 3 bases, V lost 4 bases, and 6 bases had no gene match. From germline, CDR1 is SGHRS and CDR2 YFSETQ. This CDR3 comprises 16 residues. The DNA for the CDR3 is TGCGCCAGCAGCAGAGCCGGGACAGGGGACACCGGGGAGCTGTTTTTT. This codes for CASSRAGTGDTGELFF.

This clonotype was observed a handful of times. The chain uses TRBV4-3 and TRBJ2-7; D gene unclear. The CDR3 is 12 residues long. Germline-derived CDR1 and CDR2 are LGHNA and YSLEER. The V end was cut by 0 bases, the J end by 8 bases, with 8 bases between. The CDR3 loop reads CASSQEGDQQYF. CDR3 nucleotides: TGCGCCAGCAGCCAAGAAGGAGATCAGCAGTACTTC.

The chain carries TRBV7-2 and TRBJ1-1; D call uncertain. Germline CDR1 reads SGHTA; CDR2 reads FQGNSA. The V end was cut by 2 bases, the J end by 1 base, with 11 bases between. The CDR3 spans 15 residues. CDR3 sequence: CASSLMQPQNTEAFF. CDR3 in DNA: TGTGCCAGCAGCTTAATGCAGCCCCAGAACACTGAAGCTTTCTTT.

The rearrangement links TRBV7-9 to TRBJ2-7, with TRBD2 as a possible D gene (5 bases). V lost 2 bases and J 6 bases, leaving 8 bases between the germline ends. The length of the CDR3 is 12 residues. The germline V gene has CDR1 SEHNR and CDR2 FQNEAQ (reference sequence). The CDR3, as DNA: TGTGCCAGCAGCTTAAGCGGCCCCGAGCAGTACTTC. Translated: CASSLSGPEQYF.

The chain couples TRBV5-1 to TRBJ2-1, with 7 bases lining up with TRBD2. Germline assignment: CDR1 SGHRS and CDR2 YFSETQ. The CDR3 has 15 residues. The V and J ends lost 2 bases and 6 bases, in that order; junction bases with no gene match: 8. The CDR3 bases are TGCGCCAGCAGCTTCGAGCGGGAACCGGGCAATGAGCAGTTCTTC. The encoded protein is CASSFEREPGNEQFF. Full variable domain (remainder filled in from reference TRBV5-1 and TRBJ2-1): KAGVTQTPRYLIKTRGQQVTLSCSPISGHRSVSWYQQTPGQGLQFLFEYFSETQRNKGNFPGRFSGRQFSNSRSEMNVSTLELGDSALYLCASSFEREPGNEQFFGPGTRLTVL.

This clonotype was seen a handful of times. The V gene is TRBV6-1, the J gene TRBJ2-1; D not certain. V gave up 8 bases and J gave up 7 bases, with 15 bases separating them. Germline V gene sequence: CDR1 MNHNS, CDR2 SASEGT. The CDR3 covers 13 residues. For the CDR3, the DNA is TGTGCCAGCCCTCGCGACTTGGGGAATGAGCAGTTCTTC. This translates into CASPRDLGNEQFF.

The V call is TRBV20-1, the J call TRBJ2-7; 7 bases are a match to TRBD1. Germline V gene lookup returns CDR1 DFQATT and CDR2 SNEGSKA (reference sequence). Germline trimming cut 3 bases from V and 3 bases from J; bases unmatched to any gene: 8. The CDR3 length is 14 residues. In DNA, the CDR3 is TGCAGTGCTAGCAGACAGGGACAAAGCTACGAGCAGTACTTC. This gives the protein CSASRQGQSYEQYF.

The chain employs TRBV7-2 and TRBJ1-6; TRBD1 matches 8 bases. Germline-derived CDR1 and CDR2 are SGHTA and FQGNSA. The J segment lost 10 bases and the V segment lost 4 bases, leaving 9 bases of the junction unmatched. CDR3 length: 15 residues. In DNA, the CDR3 is TGTGCCAGCAGCTCAACAGGGGGTATCGGATCACCCCTCCACTTT. It encodes CASSSTGGIGSPLHF.

This clonotype was picked up a small number of times. The chain combines TRBV21-1 with TRBJ2-1. TRBV21-1 is a pseudogene locus. The CDR3 covers 16 residues. CDR3 coding DNA: TGTGCCAGCAGCTTCCTTACAGGGGGCTCCTACAATGAGCAGTTCTTC. Translating gives CASSFLTGGSYNEQFF.

This rearrangement joins TRBV29-1 to TRBJ2-1; TRBD1 aligns across 7 bases. Germline-derived CDR1 and CDR2 are SQVTM and ANQGSEA. Unmatched junction bases numbered 3, after V lost 7 bases and J lost 6 bases. The CDR3 has 11 residues. This chain's CDR3 is CSAGQRNEQFF. CDR3 bases: TGCAGCGCGGGACAGCGCAATGAGCAGTTCTTC.

This clonotype was recorded many times. This rearrangement joins TRBV3-1 to TRBJ2-5, with a weak D call TRBD2 (6 bases). This CDR3 is built from 14 residues. Germline V gives CDR1 LGHDT, CDR2 YNNKEL (reference sequence). With 0 bases removed from V and 8 bases from J, the gap between germline ends came to 13 bases. The CDR3 reads CASSQDHGGVTQYF. DNA of the CDR3: TGTGCCAGCAGCCAAGATCACGGAGGGGTTACCCAGTACTTC.

This rearrangement joins TRBV7-2 to TRBJ2-7, with 10 nucleotides matching TRBD1. V lost 6 bases, J lost 4 bases, and 9 bases stayed unmatched. This CDR3 contains 15 residues. Germline-derived CDR1 and CDR2 are SGHTA and FQGNSA. CDR3 coding DNA: TGTGCCAGCAGGCAAGACAGGGGGCGCTGGTACGAGCAGTACTTC. It codes for CASRQDRGRWYEQYF.

The rearrangement joins TRBV7-8 to TRBJ2-1; 7 bases align to TRBD2. CDR1 and CDR2 (germline): SGHVS, FQNEAQ. CDR3 length equals 14 residues. Losses at the gene ends were 9 bases for V and 3 bases for J; bases not matched to a gene: 8. The DNA of the CDR3 is TGTGCCAGTATGATACAGCGGGACTACAATGAGCAGTTCTTC. Protein product: CASMIQRDYNEQFF. Combining the CDR3 with reference TRBV7-8 and TRBJ2-1 gives the whole variable domain GAGVSQSPRYKVAKRGQDVALRCDPISGHVSLFWYQQALGQGPEFLTYFQNEAQLDKSGLPSDRFFAERPEGSVSTLKIQRTQQEDSAVYLCASMIQRDYNEQFFGPGTRLTVL.

The V call is TRBV29-1, the J call TRBJ2-3, with 8 bases aligning to TRBD2. In germline, CDR1 is SQVTM, CDR2 ANQGSEA. V gave up 3 bases and J gave up 6 bases; unmatched junction bases: 8. The CDR3 has 14 amino acids. The CDR3 DNA reads TGCAGCGTTGATGAGGGACTAGAGATGGATACGCAGTATTTT. Translation gives CSVDEGLEMDTQYF.

This clonotype was seen many times. This chain links TRBV12-3 or TRBV12-4 with TRBJ2-1; 8 nucleotides align to TRBD2. V shed 2 bases and J 8 bases; nucleotides not matched to a gene: 5. The CDR3 runs 14 residues. The CDR3 region is CASSLSGGRDEQFF. The CDR3 DNA sequence: TGTGCCAGCAGTTTATCGGGGGGGCGCGATGAGCAGTTCTTC.

At least ten counts were recorded for this clonotype. The chain uses TRBV4-1 and TRBJ1-4; 7 nucleotides line up with TRBD1. Looked up from germline, CDR1 is MGHRA and CDR2 is YSYEKL. Trimming took 3 bases from V and 0 from J; bases not matched to a gene: 4. The CDR3 extends over 16 amino acids. The DNA for the CDR3 is TGCGCCAGCAGCCAGGGACAGAGGGCAACTAATGAAAAACTGTTTTTT. The encoded protein is CASSQGQRATNEKLFF.

V gene TRBV30 combines with J gene TRBJ1-5; D not certain. The CDR3 sequence is 13 residues long. The germline gives CDR1 GTSNPN, CDR2 SVGIG (reference sequence). V lost 5 bases, J lost 5 bases, and 13 bases lay in between. CDR3 sequence (DNA): TGTGCCTGGGCTTTTACGGGCGATCAGCCCCAGCATTTT. It specifies CAWAFTGDQPQHF.

This clonotype was found a few times. This chain uses TRBV4-1 with TRBJ2-3; D tentatively fits TRBD1 or TRBD2 (5 bases each). V was clipped by 4 bases and J by 2 bases, with 16 bases between them. Germline CDR1 is MGHRA and CDR2 is YSYEKL. The CDR3 consists of 16 residues. CDR3 nucleotides: TGCGCCAGCAGCCGAACTAGGGGACCCCTCACAGATACGCAGTATTTT. This codes for CASSRTRGPLTDTQYF.

This clonotype was recorded at least ten times. This chain joins TRBV7-9 and TRBJ1-6, with no clear D. The CDR3 sequence is 14 residues long. Trimming removed 0 bases from V and 14 bases from J, with 14 bases in between. From germline, CDR1 is SEHNR and CDR2 FQNEAQ (reference sequence). CDR3 residues: CASSLATVDYSLHF. The CDR3 coding sequence is TGTGCCAGCAGCTTAGCGACGGTCGACTACTCCCTCCACTTT.

This clonotype has more than one count but fewer than ten. The chain recombines TRBV29-1 with TRBJ2-5; D perhaps matches TRBD1 (5 bases). CDR1 SQVTM and CDR2 ANQGSEA come from the germline V gene. The CDR3 has 14 residues. The V end was cut by 2 bases, the J end by 2 bases, with 12 bases between. The CDR3 DNA sequence: TGCAGCGTTGAACAGGGTCCCGGGCAAGAGACCCAGTACTTC. It encodes CSVEQGPGQETQYF. The full variable domain, rest sourced from reference TRBV29-1 and TRBJ2-5, is SAVISQKPSRDICQRGTSLTIQCQVDSQVTMMFWYRQQPGQSLTLIATANQGSEATYESGFVIDKFPISRPNLTFSTLTVSNMSPEDSSIYLCSVEQGPGQETQYFGPGTRLLVL.

This clonotype was detected a few times. The chain joins TRBV7-2 to TRBJ2-2, with unresolved D. Germline V gene sequence: CDR1 SGHTA, CDR2 FQGNSA. The CDR3 extends over 12 amino acids. Trimming took off 3 bases at V and 4 bases at J, with 3 bases between the two ends. The CDR3 sequence: CASSFFTGELFF. The CDR3, as DNA: TGTGCCAGCAGCTTTTTCACCGGGGAGCTGTTTTTT.

Only a few counts were recorded for this clonotype. The V call is TRBV6-2 or TRBV6-3, the J call TRBJ2-4; 10 bases align to TRBD1. V was clipped by 6 bases and J by 5 bases; unmatched bases: 4. This CDR3 has 14 residues. Germline CDR1 and CDR2: MNHEY and SVGEGT. The DNA for the CDR3 is TGTGCCAGCAGGAAGACAGGGGGCCAAAACATTCAGTACTTC. This codes for CASRKTGGQNIQYF.

The CDR3 DNA follows: TGCACCAGCAGCCAAGAGCGACTAGCGGGGTGCTTAGAGCAGTACTTC. This encodes CTSSQERLAGCLEQYF. The rearrangement joins TRBV1 to TRBJ2-7; TRBD2, as called in the table, went unchecked against the DNA. TRBV1 is noted as a pseudogene. This CDR3 region has 16 residues.

This chain joins TRBV6-5 and TRBJ1-3; D gene ambiguous. The CDR3 spans 15 residues. The germline V and J ends were trimmed by 0 bases and 0 bases, with 6 bases remaining between them. Germline loops: CDR1 MNHEY, CDR2 SVGAGI. The CDR3, as DNA: TGTGCCAGCAGTTACTCTCCGGGCTCTGGAAACACCATATATTTT. This encodes CASSYSPGSGNTIYF.

V and J are TRBV6-2 or TRBV6-3 and TRBJ2-5; no clear D. V dropped 2 bases and J dropped 5 bases, with 3 bases sitting between them. The V gene's germline CDR1 is MNHEY and CDR2 SVGEGT. The CDR3 is 11 amino acids. In DNA form, the CDR3 reads TGTGCCAGCAGTTACGTGGAGACCCAGTACTTC. This gives the protein CASSYVETQYF.

This chain links TRBV6-2 or TRBV6-3 with TRBJ2-3; TRBD1 aligns across 7 bases. CDR1 MNHEY and CDR2 SVGEGT come from the germline V gene. V shed 9 bases, J shed 5 bases, and the junction held 20 bases outside the gene matches. The CDR3 covers 17 residues. DNA for the CDR3: TGTGCCAGTTCCCCCCCTCCGGGAAGGGGGCTCGGAGATACGCAGTATTTT. Translating it yields CASSPPPGRGLGDTQYF.

This clonotype has a count of ten or more. The rearrangement links TRBV5-1 to TRBJ2-7; D gene uncertain. With 7 bases removed from V and 2 bases from J, the gap between germline ends came to 10 bases. Germline loops: CDR1 SGHRS, CDR2 YFSETQ. This CDR3 region has 12 residues. CDR3 sequence (DNA): TGCGCCAGCGCAAGGGAACCCTACGAGCAGTACTTC. It codes for CASAREPYEQYF.

This chain joins TRBV5-1 and TRBJ1-1, with TRBD1 identical over 8 bases. Germline CDR1 is SGHRS and CDR2 is YFSETQ. The CDR3 totals 14 residues. Losses at the gene ends were 2 bases for V and 8 bases for J; bases not matched to a gene: 8. CDR3 protein: CASSLSTGTGEAFF. CDR3 DNA sequence: TGCGCCAGCAGCTTAAGCACCGGGACAGGCGAAGCTTTCTTT.

J is TRBJ2-2 and V is TRBV5-1; D is unresolved. The CDR3 sequence is 16 residues long. V shed 0 bases and J shed 0 bases, with 9 bases lying between them. Germline-derived CDR1 and CDR2 are SGHRS and YFSETQ. The DNA for the CDR3 is TGCGCCAGCAGCTTGGCCGAGGTCCCGAACACCGGGGAGCTGTTTTTT. Protein sequence: CASSLAEVPNTGELFF.

J is TRBJ2-1 and V is TRBV7-9; D perhaps matches TRBD2 (6 bases). V was pared by 2 bases and J by 5 bases, with 19 bases between. The CDR3 spans 17 residues. Germline values: CDR1 SEHNR, CDR2 FQNEAQ (reference sequence). The CDR3 region is CASSLPGLIRRNNEQFF. CDR3 DNA sequence: TGTGCCAGCAGCTTACCGGGACTGATCCGACGGAACAATGAGCAGTTCTTC.

This clonotype has more than one count but fewer than ten. The chain joins TRBV28 to TRBJ1-2, with D unclear. Germline lookup yields CDR1 MDHEN and CDR2 SYDVKM. The CDR3 is made up of 12 amino acids. V was clipped by 1 base and J by 7 bases, with 7 bases between them. The CDR3 nucleotides are TGTGCCAGCAGTTTATCCCAAACTGGCTACACCTTC. Its translation: CASSLSQTGYTF.

This clonotype was seen a few times. The genes are TRBV29-1 and TRBJ2-3; TRBD1 aligns across 12 bases. V dropped 7 bases and J dropped 2; count of bases not matched to a gene: 4. CDR1 and CDR2 (germline): SQVTM, ANQGSEA. This CDR3 is 14 amino acids long. The CDR3 loop is CSAGTGGVTDTQYF. For the CDR3, the DNA is TGCAGCGCAGGGACAGGGGGCGTCACAGATACGCAGTATTTT.